This TCR beta chain was profiled in a study of T cell repertoires in cytomegalovirus infection. Study overall: Signatures in public TCR beta sequences pointed to both CMV infection and matching HLA type.

The CDR3 has 13 residues. Trimming took 4 bases from V and 5 from J, leaving 11 bases between them. Germline V lookup: CDR1 SNHLY, CDR2 FYNNEI. Details on this clonotype: The antigen remains undetermined.

From the reads, TCRdb called clonotypes with MiXCR, one entry per CDR3 protein. The sample lists some 700,000 distinct CDR3 sequences; roughly 33% were seen once. The J gene is TRBJ2-5, the V gene TRBV2; D possibly corresponds to TRBD1 (5 bases). The receptor was isolated from a human donor in good health (CMV status not recorded). Some clones in this sample may be carry-over from other donors' samples. Sample: cultured PBMCs, taken from culture after CMV antigen stimulation. As DNA, the CDR3 is TGTGCCAGCAGTGGGGGCCCCGGGGAGACCCAGTACTTC. The encoded protein is CASSGGPGETQYF. Full variable domain (remainder filled in from reference TRBV2 and TRBJ2-5): EPEVTQTPSHQVTQMGQEVILRCVPISNHLYFYWYRQILGQKVEFLVSFYNNEISEKSEIFDDQFSVERPDGSNFTLKIRSTKLEDSAMYFCASSGGPGETQYFGPGTRLLVL.